Detailed here is one T cell receptor (beta chain). Antigen specificity is unknown. Described treatment: approximately 10-day PBMC culture with coronavirus spike peptide pools or control peptides (ViraFEST assay). CD4+ T cells were isolated by negative selection after 10 days of culture. The record originates from a study of vaccination and CD4 T cells after COVID-19. In the study overall: Convalescent patients gave post-COVID blood a median approximately 100 days post-diagnosis, range 35 to 161. Taking of post-vaccine samples occurred a median approximately 70 days after dose two (range 14 to 241). Study results and limitations: Spike mono-reactivity was the property of 304 of 307 vaccine-specific clones in convalescent patients.

V lost 5 bases to trimming and J lost 0 bases; unmatched junction nucleotides: 6. CDR1 is MNHEY and CDR2 is SMNVEV in the germline V gene (reference sequence). There are 16 residues in the CDR3. Cultured CD4+ T cells had their DNA profiled by the Oncomine TCR Beta short-read assay. MiXCR, applied by TCRdb to the PCR reads, yields one record per CDR3 protein. The sample shows approximately 17,000 distinct CDR3 sequences, around 50% of them seen only once. This sequence was found in a human donor who had recovered from COVID-19. Sequenced here: CD4+ T cells from blood, cultured in vitro, sampled before SARS-CoV-2 vaccination. The V call is TRBV27, the J call TRBJ2-3; TRBD2 matches 9 bases. The CDR3 loop is CASSPLAGTSTDTQYF. The DNA of the CDR3 is TGTGCCAGCAGTCCCCTAGCGGGAACTAGCACAGATACGCAGTATTTT.